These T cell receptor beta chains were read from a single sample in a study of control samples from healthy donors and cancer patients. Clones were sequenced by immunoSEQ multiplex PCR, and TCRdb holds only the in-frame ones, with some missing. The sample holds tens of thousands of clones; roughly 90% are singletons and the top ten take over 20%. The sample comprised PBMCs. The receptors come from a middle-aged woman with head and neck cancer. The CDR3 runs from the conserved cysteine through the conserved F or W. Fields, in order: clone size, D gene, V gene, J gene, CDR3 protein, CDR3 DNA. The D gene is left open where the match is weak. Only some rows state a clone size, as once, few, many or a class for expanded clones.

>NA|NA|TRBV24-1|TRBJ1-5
CATNLPTGISNQPQHF
TGTGCCACCAACCTCCCTACAGGGATTAGCAATCAGCCCCAGCATTTT
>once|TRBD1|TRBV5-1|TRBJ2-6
CASSLTGAASGANVLTF
TGCGCCAGCAGCTTGACAGGGGCGGCCTCTGGGGCCAACGTCCTGACTTTC
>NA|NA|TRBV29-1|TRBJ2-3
CSVTGGGQGVDTQYF
TGCAGCGTCACCGGGGGAGGCCAGGGCGTTGATACGCAGTATTTT
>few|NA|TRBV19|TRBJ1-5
CASSQRPPSSNQPQHF
TGTGCCAGTAGCCAGAGGCCGCCCTCGAGCAATCAGCCCCAGCATTTT
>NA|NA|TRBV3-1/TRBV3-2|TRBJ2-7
CASSPEVGVSYEQYF
TGTGCCAGCAGCCCAGAGGTAGGGGTTTCCTACGAGCAGTACTTC
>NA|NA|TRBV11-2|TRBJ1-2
CASSSRTRDYGYTF
TGTGCCAGCAGCTCCCGGACCCGTGACTATGGCTACACCTTC
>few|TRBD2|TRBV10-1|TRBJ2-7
CASSESGGSEQYF
TGCGCCAGCAGTGAGTCGGGAGGGAGCGAGCAGTACTTC
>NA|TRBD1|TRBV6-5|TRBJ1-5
CASSYSTGGNQPQHF
TGTGCCAGCAGTTACTCGACAGGGGGCAATCAGCCCCAGCATTTT
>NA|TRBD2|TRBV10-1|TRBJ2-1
CASSDRGLAGGGAYNEQFF
TGCGCCAGCAGTGATCGGGGACTAGCGGGAGGAGGCGCCTACAATGAGCAGTTCTTC
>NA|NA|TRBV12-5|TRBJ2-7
CASGLVQRRASYEQYF
TGTGCTAGTGGTTTGGTACAGCGACGGGCAAGCTACGAGCAGTACTTC
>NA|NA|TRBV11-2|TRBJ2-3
CASSLVGSRPSTDTQYF
TGTGCCAGCAGCTTAGTGGGCTCCCGCCCAAGCACAGATACGCAGTATTTT
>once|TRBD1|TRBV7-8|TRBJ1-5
CASSLGQGGDQPQHF
TGTGCCAGCAGCTTAGGACAAGGGGGCGATCAGCCCCAGCATTTT
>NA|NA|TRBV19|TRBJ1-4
CASSIRAATTNEKLFF
TGTGCCAGTAGTATAAGAGCGGCAACAACTAATGAAAAACTGTTTTTT
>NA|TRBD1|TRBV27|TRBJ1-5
CASRLQGASQPQHF
TGTGCCAGCAGGCTACAGGGGGCTTCTCAGCCCCAGCATTTT
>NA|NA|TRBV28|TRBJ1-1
CASSFSRNTEAFF
TGTGCCAGCAGTTTTAGCAGAAACACTGAAGCTTTCTTT
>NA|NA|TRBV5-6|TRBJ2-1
CASSNPAPDEQFF
TGTGCCAGCAGTAACCCAGCCCCAGATGAGCAGTTCTTC
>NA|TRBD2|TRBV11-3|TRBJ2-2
CASSFSSGRGELFF
TGTGCCAGCAGCTTCTCTAGCGGGAGAGGGGAGCTGTTTTTT
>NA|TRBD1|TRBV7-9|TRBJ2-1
CASSPQTRQGFYNEQFF
TGTGCCAGCAGCCCCCAAACCCGACAGGGTTTCTACAATGAGCAGTTCTTC
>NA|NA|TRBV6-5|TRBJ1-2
CASSLLGDQGGYTF
TGTGCCAGCAGCCTACTTGGGGATCAAGGAGGCTACACCTTC
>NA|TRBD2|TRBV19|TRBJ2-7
CASSIAGGPNEQYF
TGTGCCAGTAGTATAGCGGGGGGGCCCAACGAGCAGTACTTC
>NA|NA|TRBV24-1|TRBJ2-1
CATKGPNNEQFF
TGTGCCACCAAAGGACCCAATAATGAGCAGTTCTTC
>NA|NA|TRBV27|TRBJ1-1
CASSRGQLNTEAFF
TGTGCCAGCAGTAGGGGACAACTGAACACTGAAGCTTTCTTT
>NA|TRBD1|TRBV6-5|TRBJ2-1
CASSYYRDRAYNEQFF
TGTGCCAGCAGTTACTACCGGGACAGGGCTTACAATGAGCAGTTCTTC
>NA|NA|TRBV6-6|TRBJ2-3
CASRPARDMSTDTQYF
TGTGCCAGCAGACCCGCCCGGGACATGAGCACAGATACGCAGTATTTT
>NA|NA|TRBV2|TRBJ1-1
CASRTRATNTEAFF
TGTGCCAGCAGGACGCGGGCGACCAACACTGAAGCTTTCTTT
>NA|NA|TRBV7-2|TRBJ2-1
CASSLAGSGDEQFF
TGTGCCAGCAGCTTAGCCGGTAGCGGCGATGAGCAGTTCTTC
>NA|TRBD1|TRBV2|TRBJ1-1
CASSPGTGNTEAFF
TGTGCCAGCAGCCCCGGGACAGGGAACACTGAAGCTTTCTTT
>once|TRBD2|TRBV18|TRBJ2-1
CASSLLVRTSENEQFF
TGTGCCAGCTCACTACTAGTAAGGACTAGCGAAAATGAGCAGTTCTTC
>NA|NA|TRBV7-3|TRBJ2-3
CASREGAGAQATQYF
TGTGCCAGCAGGGAGGGGGCCGGGGCACAAGCTACGCAGTATTTT
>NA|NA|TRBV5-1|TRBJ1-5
CASSPTDGRNQPQHF
TGCGCCAGCAGCCCTACTGACGGACGCAATCAGCCCCAGCATTTT
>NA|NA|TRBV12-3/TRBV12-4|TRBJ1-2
CASREQDIYGYTF
TGTGCCAGCAGAGAACAGGACATCTATGGCTACACCTTC
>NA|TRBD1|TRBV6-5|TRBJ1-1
CASPQGMNTEAFF
TGTGCCAGCCCACAGGGGATGAACACTGAAGCTTTCTTT
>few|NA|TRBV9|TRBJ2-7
CASSPPSSYEQYF
TGTGCCAGCAGCCCCCCGTCGAGTTACGAGCAGTACTTC
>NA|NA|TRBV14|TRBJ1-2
CASSGRTGPRGYGYTF
TGTGCCAGCAGCGGGCGGACTGGACCAAGGGGCTATGGCTACACCTTC
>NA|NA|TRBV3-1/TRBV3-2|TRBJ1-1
CASSQVSGPMGTEAFF
TGTGCCAGCAGCCAAGTATCGGGGCCAATGGGGACTGAAGCTTTCTTT
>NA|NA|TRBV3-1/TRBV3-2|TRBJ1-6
CASSQTWGANNSPLHF
TGTGCCAGCAGCCAAACCTGGGGGGCTAATAATTCACCCCTCCACTTT
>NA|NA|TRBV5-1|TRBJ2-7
CASSDTYEQYF
TGCGCCAGCAGCGATACCTACGAGCAGTACTTC
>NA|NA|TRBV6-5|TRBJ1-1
CASSYQGYTEAFF
TGTGCCAGCAGTTACCAGGGGTACACTGAAGCTTTCTTT
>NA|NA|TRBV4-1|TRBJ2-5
CASSQGSGTKKTQYF
TGCGCCAGCAGCCAAGGCTCCGGGACAAAGAAGACCCAGTACTTC
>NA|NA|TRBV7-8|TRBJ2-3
CASSPSYTQYF
TGTGCCAGCAGCCCGTCATATACGCAGTATTTT
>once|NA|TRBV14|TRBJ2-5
CASSQGFVGQETQYF
TGTGCCAGCAGCCAGGGATTCGTGGGCCAAGAGACCCAGTACTTC
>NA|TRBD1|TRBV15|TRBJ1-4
CATSSRGLGEKLFF
TGTGCCACCAGCAGCAGGGGGCTTGGTGAAAAACTGTTTTTT
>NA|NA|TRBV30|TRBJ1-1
CAWGRNTEAFF
TGTGCCTGGGGGCGGAACACTGAAGCTTTCTTT
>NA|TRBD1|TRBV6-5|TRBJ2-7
CASSYGFDRGVYEQYF
TGTGCCAGCAGTTATGGATTTGACAGGGGCGTCTACGAGCAGTACTTC